The T cell receptor (beta chain) described here comes from a study of T cells in Graves' hyperthyroidism and ophthalmopathy. Points from the study as a whole: The model foresaw ophthalmopathy a median around 6.8 months prior to onset.

The CDR3 has 13 amino acids. V lost 7 bases, J lost 4 bases, and 5 bases stayed unmatched. The germline CDR1 and CDR2 sequences are WSHSY and SAAADI. Graves' hyperthyroidism showing no ophthalmopathy progression within 18 months was considered stable. Participants, patients aged 18 to 65, had newly diagnosed hyperthyroidism with a duration under 2 months. Amplification targeted TCR beta CDR3 regions from RNA transcripts. RT-PCR in the first round (using the HTBI primer set) targeted the TCR CDR3. One entry per CDR3 protein results from TCRdb running MiXCR on the multiplex PCR reads. The sample consists of fewer than 250,000 distinct CDR3 sequences, about 15% of them appearing once. A word on this clonotype: Its cognate antigen is unknown.

The J gene is TRBJ1-2, the V gene TRBV10-2; 8 nucleotides match TRBD1. This clonotype was sampled from a man aged 45-65 years with Graves' hyperthyroidism. The sequencing sample was made of blood. CDR3 in amino acids: CASKPDRVYGYTF. CDR3 DNA sequence: TGCGCCAGCAAGCCGGACAGGGTCTATGGCTACACCTTC.